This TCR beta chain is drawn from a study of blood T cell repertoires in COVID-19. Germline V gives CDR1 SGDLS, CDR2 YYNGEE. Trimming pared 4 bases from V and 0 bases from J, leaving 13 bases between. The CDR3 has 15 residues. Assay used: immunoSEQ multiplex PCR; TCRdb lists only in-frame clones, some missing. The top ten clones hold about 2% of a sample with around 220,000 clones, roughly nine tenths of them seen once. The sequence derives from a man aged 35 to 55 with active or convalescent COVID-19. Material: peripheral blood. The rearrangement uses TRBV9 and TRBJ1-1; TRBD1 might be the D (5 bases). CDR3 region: CASSPFGGMNTEAFF. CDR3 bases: TGTGCCAGCAGCCCCTTCGGGGGGATGAACACTGAAGCTTTCTTT.